The 20 T cell receptor beta chains below were found in one sample sequenced in a study of somatic mutations in cytotoxic T cells in rheumatoid arthritis. Assay used: immunoSEQ multiplex PCR; TCRdb lists only in-frame clones, some missing. Here the sample spans 9,500 to 13,000 clones, 70% to 90% being singletons. The sequencing input was CD8+ T cells sorted from blood. The origin of the receptors is an adult with rheumatoid arthritis.

This chain joins TRBV9 and TRBJ2-1; 7 bases line up with TRBD2. This CDR3 contains 16 residues. Germline V gene sequence: CDR1 SGDLS, CDR2 YYNGEE. V shed 0 bases and J 0 bases; nucleotides not matched to a gene: 3. This chain's CDR3 is CASSVDPSGSYNEQFF. The CDR3 bases are TGTGCCAGCAGCGTAGATCCTAGCGGCTCCTACAATGAGCAGTTCTTC.

V usage is TRBV19 and J usage is TRBJ2-7; weak D call: TRBD1 (6 bases). Trimming pared 5 bases from V and 5 bases from J, leaving 19 bases between. The germline V gene encodes CDR1 LNHDA and CDR2 SQIVND (reference sequence). CDR3 length: 15 amino acids. The CDR3 here is CASSQYHRGFDEQYF. CDR3 sequence (DNA): TGTGCCAGTAGTCAATATCATAGGGGGTTCGACGAGCAGTACTTC.

CDR3 in amino acids: CASSLNGAQPQHF. CDR3 nucleotides: TGTGCCAGCAGTTTAAACGGGGCTCAGCCCCAGCATTTT. The chain uses TRBV27 and TRBJ1-5, with TRBD1 as a possible D gene (5 bases). V was shortened by 2 bases and J by 6 bases, with 8 bases between the two germline ends. Germline V CDR1 and CDR2: MNHEY, SMNVEV (reference sequence). The CDR3 loop spans 13 amino acids.

The V and J genes are TRBV15 and TRBJ1-2; TRBD1 matches 12 bases. Germline V CDR1 and CDR2: LNHNV, YYDKDF (reference sequence). CDR3 length: 14 residues. The junction had 2 bases not matched to a gene; V was cut back by 1 base and J by 8 bases. This CDR3 reads CATSRGGTGGGYTF. CDR3 bases: TGTGCCACCAGCAGAGGTGGGACAGGGGGCGGCTACACCTTC.

The chain joins TRBV5-1 to TRBJ2-7; the match to TRBD2 covers 11 bases. Germline trimming cut 2 bases from V and 5 bases from J; bases unmatched to any gene: 6. The CDR3 extends over 15 amino acids. Germline V gives CDR1 SGHRS, CDR2 YFSETQ. The CDR3 loop is CASSLLAGVTDEQYF. DNA of the CDR3: TGCGCCAGCAGCTTACTAGCGGGAGTAACGGACGAGCAGTACTTC.

The V and J genes are TRBV11-2 and TRBJ1-2; D remains ambiguous. The CDR3 extends over 13 amino acids. The V gene's germline CDR1 is SGHAT and CDR2 FQNNGV. Trimming took 3 bases from V and 6 from J, leaving 11 bases between them. CDR3 loop: CASSLGQINGYTF. CDR3 coding DNA: TGTGCCAGCAGCTTGGGCCAGATAAATGGCTACACCTTC.

The chain carries TRBV28 and TRBJ1-1, with D unclear. The CDR3 sequence is 15 residues long. From germline, CDR1 is MDHEN and CDR2 SYDVKM. V was cut by 10 bases and J by 2 bases, with 20 bases left in between. CDR3 sequence reads: CATKFPPSVNTEAFF. For the CDR3, the DNA is TGTGCCACCAAGTTTCCGCCGTCGGTCAACACTGAAGCTTTCTTT.

The chain links TRBV4-1 to TRBJ1-1; D may be TRBD1 (5 bases). Germline assignment: CDR1 MGHRA and CDR2 YSYEKL. The CDR3 spans 13 residues. With 7 bases removed from V and 3 bases from J, the gap between germline ends came to 12 bases. The CDR3 DNA follows: TGCGCCAGCACCAATACGGGGGACACTGAAGCTTTCTTT. Protein product: CASTNTGDTEAFF.

The chain carries TRBV27 and TRBJ1-5; the match to TRBD1 covers 7 bases. The length of the CDR3 is 12 residues. J gave up 6 bases and V 5 bases, and 1 base lay outside the gene matches. The germline CDR1 and CDR2 sequences are MNHEY and SMNVEV (reference sequence). This CDR3 is CASSRTGQPQHF. CDR3 sequence (DNA): TGTGCCAGCAGTCGGACAGGTCAGCCCCAGCATTTT.

This clone has a handful of counts. The V call is TRBV7-9, the J call TRBJ2-7; no clear D. Trimming took 1 base from V and 3 from J, leaving 10 bases between them. This CDR3 region has 14 residues. CDR1 SEHNR and CDR2 FQNEAQ come from the germline V gene (reference sequence). CDR3 sequence reads: CASSLGVSYYEQYF. CDR3 DNA sequence: TGTGCCAGCAGCTTAGGGGTAAGCTACTACGAGCAGTACTTC.

This clone was observed a single time. The genes are TRBV14 and TRBJ2-5; weak D call: TRBD1 (6 bases). The CDR3 totals 13 residues. Trimming pared 5 bases from V and 11 bases from J, leaving 18 bases between. Germline V gives CDR1 SGHDN, CDR2 FVKESK. The chain's CDR3 is CASSRLVEGEQYF. CDR3 DNA sequence: TGTGCCAGCAGCAGGCTAGTTGAGGGGGAGCAGTACTTC.

The chain links TRBV14 to TRBJ1-1; tentative D call: TRBD1 (6 bases). V was trimmed by 8 bases and J by 4 bases, leaving 11 bases between them. This CDR3 comprises 12 residues. Germline CDR1 is SGHDN and CDR2 is FVKESK. CDR3 region: CASGQFTTEAFF. In nucleotides, the CDR3 is TGTGCCAGCGGACAGTTCACCACTGAAGCTTTCTTT. Supplemented by reference TRBV14 and TRBJ1-1, the full variable domain reads EAGVTQFPSHSVIEKGQTVTLRCDPISGHDNLYWYRRVMGKEIKFLLHFVKESKQDESGMPNNRFLAERTGGTYSTLKVQPAELEDSGVYFCASGQFTTEAFFGQGTRLTVV.

The V gene is TRBV6-1, the J gene TRBJ1-1; 7 bases agree with TRBD1. There are 15 residues in the CDR3. The trim removed 1 base at V and 4 bases at J, leaving 6 bases unmatched. Germline-derived CDR1 and CDR2 are MNHNS and SASEGT. CDR3 nucleotides: TGTGCCAGCAGTGAAGTTGGGGACAGTTTCACTGAAGCTTTCTTT. It specifies CASSEVGDSFTEAFF.

The J gene is TRBJ2-7, the V gene TRBV4-2, with D possibly called TRBD1 or TRBD2 (5 bases each). CDR1 is LGHNA, CDR2 YNFKEQ, per germline. The CDR3 runs to 15 residues. V was clipped by 4 bases and J by 0 bases, with 13 bases between them. The CDR3 DNA reads as TGTGCCAGCAGCCCCACCGGGGCGAGCTCCTACGAGCAGTACTTC. The encoded protein is CASSPTGASSYEQYF.

The chain carries TRBV7-9 and TRBJ1-3; D unresolved. The CDR3 spans 15 residues. Trimming shortened V by 5 bases and J by 4 bases, and 15 bases separated the two germline ends. Germline CDR1 reads SEHNR; CDR2 reads FQNEAQ (reference sequence). The CDR3 region has the DNA TGTGCCAGCAGCCCTAGGCCCCAGACGGGAAACACCATATATTTT. It translates to CASSPRPQTGNTIYF.

The genes are TRBV11-2 and TRBJ2-2; D is ambiguous. Germline assignment: CDR1 SGHAT and CDR2 FQNNGV. This CDR3 has 14 amino acids. The germline V and J ends were trimmed by 3 bases and 6 bases, with 11 bases remaining between them. The CDR3 protein is CASSFGDRAGELFF. CDR3 coding DNA: TGTGCCAGCAGCTTTGGTGACCGGGCCGGGGAGCTGTTTTTT.

The V and J genes are TRBV6-1 and TRBJ2-1; D is undetermined. The CDR3 sequence is 15 residues long. Germline-derived CDR1 and CDR2 are MNHNS and SASEGT. The V end was cut by 5 bases, the J end by 0 bases, with 11 bases between. CDR3 residues: CASSPPASSYNEQFF. As DNA, the CDR3 is TGTGCCAGCAGTCCTCCAGCAAGCTCCTACAATGAGCAGTTCTTC.

V usage is TRBV11-2 and J usage is TRBJ2-7; D unclear. Germline assignment: CDR1 SGHAT and CDR2 FQNNGV. V was shortened by 1 base and J by 1 base, with 17 bases between the two germline ends. The length of the CDR3 is 17 residues. For the CDR3, the DNA is TGTGCCAGCAGCTTAGCCCCATTAAGGACCGAGTCCTACGAGCAGTACTTC. It codes for CASSLAPLRTESYEQYF.

The gene calls are TRBV6-1 and TRBJ2-7; possibly TRBD2 for D (7 bases). The ends were cut back, 2 bases at V and 3 bases at J, with 14 bases in the middle. CDR1 is MNHNS, CDR2 SASEGT, per germline. CDR3 length: 15 amino acids. The CDR3 nucleotides read TGTGCCAGCAGTGAACCGTGGGAGGGGGACTACGAGCAGTACTTC. Translation gives CASSEPWEGDYEQYF.

This chain connects TRBV5-6 to TRBJ1-3; weak D call: TRBD1 (6 bases). V was shortened by 7 bases and J by 4 bases, with 15 bases between the two germline ends. The CDR3 contains 14 residues. From germline, CDR1 is SGHDT and CDR2 YYEEEE. CDR3 sequence reads: CASHGGREGNTIYF. The DNA of the CDR3 is TGTGCCAGCCACGGGGGGCGAGAAGGAAACACCATATATTTT.